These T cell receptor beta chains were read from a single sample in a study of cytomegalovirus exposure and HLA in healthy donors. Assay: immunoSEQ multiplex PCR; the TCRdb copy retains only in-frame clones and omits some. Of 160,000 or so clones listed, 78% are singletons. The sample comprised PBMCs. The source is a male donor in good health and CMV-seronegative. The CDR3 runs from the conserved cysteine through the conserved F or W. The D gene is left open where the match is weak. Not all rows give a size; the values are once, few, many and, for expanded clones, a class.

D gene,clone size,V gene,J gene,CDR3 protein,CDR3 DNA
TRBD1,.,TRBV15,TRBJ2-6,CATSRETGRANVLTF,TGTGCCACCAGCAGAGAGACAGGGAGGGCCAACGTCCTGACTTTC
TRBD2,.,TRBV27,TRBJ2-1,CASTLRGTYNEQFF,TGTGCCAGCACTTTGCGGGGGACCTACAATGAGCAGTTCTTC
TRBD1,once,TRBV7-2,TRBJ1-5,CASSRDRGYQPQHF,TGTGCCAGCAGCCGGGACAGGGGGTATCAGCCCCAGCATTTT
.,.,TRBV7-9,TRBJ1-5,CASSPGGGSNQPQHF,TGTGCCAGCAGTCCCGGTGGAGGGAGCAATCAGCCCCAGCATTTT
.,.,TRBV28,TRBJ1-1,CASSSPDRNTEAFF,TGTGCCAGCAGTTCGCCGGACAGGAACACTGAAGCTTTCTTT
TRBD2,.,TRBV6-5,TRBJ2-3,CASSASGGADTQYF,TGTGCCAGCAGCGCTAGCGGGGGGGCAGATACGCAGTATTTT
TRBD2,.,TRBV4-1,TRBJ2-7,CASSRTSVDYEQYF,TGCGCCAGCAGCCGGACTAGCGTGGATTACGAGCAGTACTTC
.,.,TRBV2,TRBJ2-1,CASSEAGHYNEQFF,TGTGCCAGCAGTGAAGCTGGCCATTACAATGAGCAGTTCTTC
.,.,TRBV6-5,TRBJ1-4,CASSSPMTFSHEKLFF,TGTGCCAGCAGTTCTCCTATGACATTCAGCCATGAAAAACTGTTTTTT
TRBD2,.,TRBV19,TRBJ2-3,CASRREGPDTQYF,TGTGCCAGTCGGCGGGAGGGCCCGGATACGCAGTATTTT
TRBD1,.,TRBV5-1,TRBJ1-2,CASSPPLTGYGYTF,TGCGCCAGCAGCCCCCCCTTGACAGGGTATGGCTACACCTTC
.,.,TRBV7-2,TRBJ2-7,CASRGASSYEQYF,TGTGCCAGCAGAGGAGCCAGCTCCTACGAGCAGTACTTC
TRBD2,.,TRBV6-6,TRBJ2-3,CASRLAGGTDTQYF,TGTGCCAGCAGGCTAGCGGGGGGCACAGATACGCAGTATTTT
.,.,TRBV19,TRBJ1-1,CASSGQGSRNTEAFF,TGTGCCAGTAGTGGCCAGGGTAGTAGGAACACTGAAGCTTTCTTT
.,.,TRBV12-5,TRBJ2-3,CASGSSSPISTDTQYF,TGTGCTAGTGGTTCGAGTAGCCCCATCAGCACAGATACGCAGTATTTT
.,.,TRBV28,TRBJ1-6,CASRNGDSGSPLHF,TGTGCCAGCAGGAACGGGGACTCCGGATCACCCCTCCACTTT
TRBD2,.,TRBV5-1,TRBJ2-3,CASSLRTRPQDTQYF,TGCGCCAGCAGCTTGCGGACTAGACCCCAGGATACGCAGTATTTT
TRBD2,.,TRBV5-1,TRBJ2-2,CASTGTLAGMNTGELFF,TGCGCCAGCACCGGGACTTTAGCGGGGATGAACACCGGGGAGCTGTTTTTT
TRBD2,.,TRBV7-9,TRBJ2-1,CASSPASGGMNEQFF,TGTGCCAGCAGCCCCGCTAGCGGGGGGATGAATGAGCAGTTCTTC
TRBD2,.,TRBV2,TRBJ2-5,CASSEVASGGQETQYF,TGTGCCAGCAGTGAAGTTGCTAGCGGGGGCCAAGAGACCCAGTACTTC
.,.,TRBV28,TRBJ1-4,CASSSSTVRNEKLFF,TGTGCCAGCAGCTCCTCGACAGTTCGAAATGAAAAACTGTTTTTT
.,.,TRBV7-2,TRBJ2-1,CASSSRLEGLNEQFF,TGTGCCAGCAGCTCGCGACTAGAAGGGCTGAATGAGCAGTTCTTC
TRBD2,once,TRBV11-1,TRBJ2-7,CASSSRETYEQYF,TGTGCCAGCAGCTCGCGGGAGACCTACGAGCAGTACTTC
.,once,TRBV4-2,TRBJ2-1,CASSQELDNEQFF,TGTGCCAGCAGCCAAGAACTCGACAATGAGCAGTTCTTC
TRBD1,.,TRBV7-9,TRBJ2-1,CASTFGQGGNEQFF,TGTGCCAGCACCTTTGGACAGGGTGGGAATGAGCAGTTCTTC